Below are 10 T cell receptor beta chains sequenced from a single sample in a study of cytomegalovirus exposure and HLA in healthy donors. Method: immunoSEQ multiplex PCR; TCRdb's copy keeps in-frame clones and lacks some. The profile covers approximately 270,000 clones, with around 90% appearing a single time and under 0.4% taken by the ten largest. Sequenced input: PBMCs. Receptors were obtained from a woman aged 18 to 35 in good health and CMV-seronegative.

Here the CDR3 reads CASSAADHSSVGVGYTF. In DNA form, the CDR3 reads TGTGCCAGCAGCGCGGCGGACCACTCATCCGTGGGAGTGGGCTACACCTTC. The rearrangement links TRBV27 to TRBJ1-2; D unresolved. CDR3 size: 17 residues. Germline CDR1 is MNHEY and CDR2 is SMNVEV (reference sequence). The V end was cut by 6 bases, the J end by 8 bases, with 28 bases between.

This CDR3 is CASSLAAEANTGELFF. The DNA for the CDR3 is TGTGCCAGCAGCTTGGCGGCCGAGGCTAACACCGGGGAGCTGTTTTTT. V usage is TRBV5-4 and J usage is TRBJ2-2; no definite D call. Looked up from germline, CDR1 is SGHNT and CDR2 is YYREEE (reference sequence). The ends were cut back, 0 bases at V and 2 bases at J, with 11 bases in the middle. The CDR3 has 16 amino acids. Using reference TRBV5-4 and TRBJ2-2 for the parts outside the CDR3, the full variable domain is ETGVTQSPTHLIKTRGQQVTLRCSSQSGHNTVSWYQQALGQGPQFIFQYYREEENGRGNFPPRFSGLQFPNYSSELNVNALELDDSALYLCASSLAAEANTGELFFGEGSRLTVL.

V and J are TRBV6-6 and TRBJ1-4, with 7 bases fitting TRBD1. The germline V gene has CDR1 MNHNY and CDR2 SVGAGI (reference sequence). The CDR3 length is 16 residues. The J segment lost 0 bases and the V segment lost 6 bases, leaving 7 bases of the junction unmatched. In nucleotides, the CDR3 is TGTGCCAGCAGCCTGAGAGGGACAGCAACTAATGAAAAACTGTTTTTT. It encodes CASSLRGTATNEKLFF.

The gene calls are TRBV27 and TRBJ2-1; the match to TRBD2 covers 8 bases. The junction had 8 bases not matched to a gene; V was cut back by 6 bases and J by 4 bases. The CDR3 totals 15 residues. CDR1 is MNHEY and CDR2 is SMNVEV in the germline V gene (reference sequence). CDR3 amino acids: CASRRKGLVYNEQFF. CDR3 nucleotide sequence: TGTGCCAGCAGGAGAAAGGGACTAGTTTACAATGAGCAGTTCTTC.

This chain connects TRBV5-1 to TRBJ2-5; TRBD2 aligns across 10 bases. The germline V gene has CDR1 SGHRS and CDR2 YFSETQ. The CDR3 spans 19 residues. V lost 1 base to trimming and J lost 5 bases; unmatched junction nucleotides: 17. The CDR3 bases are TGCGCCAGCAGCTTGAGGGCTTCTAGCGGGGGATCCGTCCGGGAGACCCAGTACTTC. This translates into CASSLRASSGGSVRETQYF.

V and J are TRBV29-1 and TRBJ2-7; 7 nucleotides agree with TRBD1. The V and J ends lost 5 bases and 1 base, in that order; junction bases with no gene match: 11. Germline V gene sequence: CDR1 SQVTM, CDR2 ANQGSEA. There are 15 residues in the CDR3. The CDR3 spells CSVPPIDRESYEQYV. CDR3 bases: TGCAGCGTTCCTCCAATTGACAGGGAATCCTACGAGCAGTACGTC.

V gene TRBV6-5 combines with J gene TRBJ2-5, with 11 bases lining up with TRBD2. Germline values: CDR1 MNHEY, CDR2 SVGAGI. There are 15 residues in the CDR3. V dropped 3 bases and J dropped 7; count of bases not matched to a gene: 7. Here the CDR3 reads CASSYVAGGPGTQYF. CDR3 in DNA: TGTGCCAGCAGTTATGTAGCGGGGGGGCCGGGGACCCAGTACTTC.

The CDR3 DNA reads TGTGCCAGCAACCACGGACAGGAAGTCTCTGAAAAACTGTTTTTT. Residues: CASNHGQEVSEKLFF. V and J are TRBV6-1 and TRBJ1-4; 7 nucleotides agree with TRBD1. The V gene end was trimmed by 7 bases and the J gene end by 7 bases; junction bases not matched to a gene: 12. The V gene's germline CDR1 is MNHNS and CDR2 SASEGT. The CDR3 is 15 amino acids.

The chain links TRBV28 to TRBJ2-7; 9 bases line up with TRBD1. Losses at the gene ends were 7 bases for V and 2 bases for J; bases not matched to a gene: 6. Germline values: CDR1 MDHEN, CDR2 SYDVKM. CDR3 length: 14 amino acids. The CDR3 loop reads CASNYGTGTYEQYF. The CDR3 DNA is TGTGCCAGCAATTACGGGACAGGGACCTACGAGCAGTACTTC.

This sequence joins TRBV15 and TRBJ1-2, with 8 positions matching TRBD1. This CDR3 spans 14 amino acids. V was clipped by 5 bases and J by 0 bases; unmatched bases: 2. CDR1 is LNHNV and CDR2 is YYDKDF in the germline V gene (reference sequence). CDR3 protein: CATSSQGANYGYTF. The CDR3 DNA sequence: TGTGCCACCAGCTCACAGGGGGCTAACTATGGCTACACCTTC.